The 3 T cell receptor beta chains below all came from one sample that was sequenced in a study of cytomegalovirus exposure and HLA in healthy donors. This PCR relied on a set of 60 Vbeta primers and 13 Jbeta primers. Assay used: immunoSEQ multiplex PCR; TCRdb lists only in-frame clones, some missing. The listing contains roughly 65,000 clones. Input material: PBMCs. The receptors were gathered from a boy under 18 in good health and CMV-seronegative.

This chain uses TRBV7-2 with TRBJ2-5; 9 bases are a match to TRBD2. The CDR3 extends over 17 amino acids. Germline CDR1 and CDR2: SGHTA and FQGNSA. The J segment lost 3 bases and the V segment lost 5 bases, leaving 13 bases of the junction unmatched. The chain's CDR3 is CASSLPLRGGFEETQYF. Here the CDR3 DNA reads TGTGCCAGCAGCCTACCGTTGCGGGGGGGTTTTGAAGAGACCCAGTACTTC.

V usage is TRBV4-2 and J usage is TRBJ2-7, with D possibly being TRBD2 (5 bases). The V and J ends lost 5 bases and 0 bases respectively, with 8 bases between them. The CDR3 totals 13 residues. Germline values: CDR1 LGHNA, CDR2 YNFKEQ. CDR3 sequence (DNA): TGTGCCAGCAGCGGGAGTATCTCCTACGAGCAGTACTTC. Its protein product is CASSGSISYEQYF.

The V and J genes are TRBV29-1 and TRBJ2-7; 12 bases line up with TRBD2. This CDR3 contains 14 residues. After removal of 4 bases from V and 2 bases from J, the junction contained 3 bases not matched to a gene. CDR1 SQVTM and CDR2 ANQGSEA come from the germline V gene. The CDR3, as DNA: TGCAGCGTTGTGGGACTAGCGGGCGCCTACGAGCAGTACTTC. Protein: CSVVGLAGAYEQYF.